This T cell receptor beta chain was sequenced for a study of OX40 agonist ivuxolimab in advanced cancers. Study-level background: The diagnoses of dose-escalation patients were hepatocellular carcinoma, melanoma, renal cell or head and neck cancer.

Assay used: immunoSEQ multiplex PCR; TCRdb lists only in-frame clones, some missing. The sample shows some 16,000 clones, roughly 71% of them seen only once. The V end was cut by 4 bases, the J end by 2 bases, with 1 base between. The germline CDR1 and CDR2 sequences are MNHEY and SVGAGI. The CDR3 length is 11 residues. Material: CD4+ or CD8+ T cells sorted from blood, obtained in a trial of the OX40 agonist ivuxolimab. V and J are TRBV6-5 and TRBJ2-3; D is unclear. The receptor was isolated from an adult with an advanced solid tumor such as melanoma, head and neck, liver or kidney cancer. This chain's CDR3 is CASSSTDTQYF. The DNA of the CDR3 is TGTGCCAGCAGTTCCACAGATACGCAGTATTTT.